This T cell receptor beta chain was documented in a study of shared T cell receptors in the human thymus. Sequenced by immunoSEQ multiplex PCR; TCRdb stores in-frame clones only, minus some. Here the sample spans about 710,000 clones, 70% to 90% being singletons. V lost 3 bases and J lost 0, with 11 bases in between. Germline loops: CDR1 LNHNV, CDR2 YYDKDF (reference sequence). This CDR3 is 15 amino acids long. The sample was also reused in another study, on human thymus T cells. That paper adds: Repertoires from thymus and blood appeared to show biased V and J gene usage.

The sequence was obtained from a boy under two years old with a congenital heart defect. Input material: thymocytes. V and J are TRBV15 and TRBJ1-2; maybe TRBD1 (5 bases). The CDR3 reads CATSRGDRANYGYTF. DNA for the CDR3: TGTGCCACCAGCAGGGGTGACAGAGCTAACTATGGCTACACCTTC.